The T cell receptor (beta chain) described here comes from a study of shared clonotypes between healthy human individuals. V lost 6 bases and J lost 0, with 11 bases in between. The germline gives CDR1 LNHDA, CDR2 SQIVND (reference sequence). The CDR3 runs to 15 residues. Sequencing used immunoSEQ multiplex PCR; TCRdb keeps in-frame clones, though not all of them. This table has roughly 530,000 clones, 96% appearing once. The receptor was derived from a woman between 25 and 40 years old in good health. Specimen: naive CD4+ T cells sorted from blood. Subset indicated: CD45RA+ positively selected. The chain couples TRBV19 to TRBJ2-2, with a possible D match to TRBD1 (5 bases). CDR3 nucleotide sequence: TGTGCCAGTAGCCCAGACAGCGCGAACACCGGGGAGCTGTTTTTT. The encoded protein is CASSPDSANTGELFF.